These T cell receptor beta chains were read from a single sample in a study of cytomegalovirus exposure and HLA in healthy donors. Here immunoSEQ multiplex PCR was the method, and the copy in TCRdb shows in-frame clones only, minus some. This table holds 70,000 to 90,000 clones, approximately 86% found once. The sample taken for sequencing was PBMCs. The receptors here all came from a man aged 25-45 years in good health and CMV-seronegative. Each CDR3 is given with its conserved first and last residue. The D gene is left open where the match is weak. Expanded clones are given a class, and other clones once, few, many or no size at all.

CDR3	DNA	D	size	V	J
CASSVAAGRSREQYF	TGTGCCAGCAGCGTAGCGGCGGGGAGGAGTCGCGAGCAGTACTTC	.	.	TRBV9	TRBJ2-7
CASNRESAGQGRGYTF	TGTGCCAGTAATAGGGAGAGCGCTGGACAGGGGAGGGGCTACACCTTC	TRBD1	once	TRBV19	TRBJ1-2
CASSLLAGGVYNEQFF	TGTGCCAGCAGCTTATTAGCGGGAGGGGTCTACAATGAGCAGTTCTTC	TRBD2	.	TRBV7-9	TRBJ2-1
CASSPGSRPMETQYF	TGTGCCAGCAGCCCGGGGTCTCGACCGATGGAGACCCAGTACTTC	.	.	TRBV5-8	TRBJ2-5
CASSPYRGGGYNEQFF	TGTGCCAGCAGCCCCTACAGGGGCGGCGGGTACAATGAGCAGTTCTTC	TRBD1	.	TRBV7-8	TRBJ2-1
CASSLENRGQINTEAFF	TGCGCCAGCAGCTTGGAGAACAGGGGGCAAATAAACACTGAAGCTTTCTTT	TRBD1	once	TRBV5-1	TRBJ1-1
CASSYSMGLAKNIQYF	TGTGCCAGCAGTTACTCGATGGGCTTAGCCAAAAACATTCAGTACTTC	.	.	TRBV6-5	TRBJ2-4
CASRSDRVSNQPQHF	TGTGCCAGCAGGTCTGACAGGGTTAGCAATCAGCCCCAGCATTTT	TRBD1	.	TRBV2	TRBJ1-5
CASSQGAGFGANVLTF	TGCGCCAGCAGCCAAGGCGCAGGGTTTGGGGCCAACGTCCTGACTTTC	.	.	TRBV4-3	TRBJ2-6
CAWSGEFRQFF	TGTGCCTGGAGTGGGGAGTTTAGGCAGTTCTTC	.	.	TRBV30	TRBJ2-1
CASSLFEGQGETQYF	TGTGCCAGCAGCTTATTCGAGGGACAGGGAGAGACCCAGTACTTC	TRBD1	.	TRBV7-8	TRBJ2-5
CSGDGLGGYNEQFF	TGCAGCGGCGACGGACTAGGCGGGTACAATGAGCAGTTCTTC	TRBD2	.	TRBV29-1	TRBJ2-1
CASSFPWTGNDNEQFF	TGTGCCAGCAGCTTTCCATGGACAGGGAACGACAATGAGCAGTTCTTC	TRBD1	.	TRBV7-9	TRBJ2-1
CASSPNLLINEQFF	TGTGCCAGCAGTCCCAACCTACTAATCAATGAGCAGTTCTTC	.	.	TRBV27	TRBJ2-1
CASSSGQGTEKLFF	TGTGCCAGCAGCTCGGGACAGGGAACGGAAAAACTGTTTTTT	TRBD1	.	TRBV5-8	TRBJ1-4
CASSPRQGYDYGYTF	TGTGCCAGCAGCCCAAGACAGGGGTATGACTATGGCTACACCTTC	TRBD1	.	TRBV11-1	TRBJ1-2
CASSLAELAGAGELFF	TGCGCCAGCAGCTTGGCCGAGCTAGCGGGAGCCGGGGAGCTGTTTTTT	TRBD2	.	TRBV5-1	TRBJ2-2
CASRGRDNYGYTF	TGTGCCAGCAGGGGCAGAGATAACTATGGCTACACCTTC	.	.	TRBV7-8	TRBJ1-2
CASSQAQSGSGTDTQYF	TGCGCCAGCAGCCAAGCCCAAAGCGGGAGCGGCACAGATACGCAGTATTTT	TRBD2	.	TRBV4-3	TRBJ2-3
CASSPSVPGGTQFF	TGTGCCAGCAGCCCCTCGGTCCCGGGGGGGACTCAGTTCTTC	TRBD2	.	TRBV9	TRBJ2-1
CASRGWGRADSGANVLTF	TGTGCCAGCAGGGGATGGGGGCGGGCCGACTCTGGGGCCAACGTCCTGACTTTC	.	once	TRBV2	TRBJ2-6
CASSSFHHRNYGYTF	TGTGCCAGCAGCTCCTTCCACCATAGAAACTATGGCTACACCTTC	.	.	TRBV5-6	TRBJ1-2
CASKTGATNYGYTF	TGTGCCAGCAAGACAGGGGCTACTAACTATGGCTACACCTTC	TRBD1	.	TRBV2	TRBJ1-2
CSAGESTEAFF	TGCAGCGCCGGTGAGAGCACTGAAGCTTTCTTT	.	.	TRBV29-1	TRBJ1-1
CASSLGDTNYGYTF	TGCGCCAGCAGCTTGGGGGACACGAACTATGGCTACACCTTC	.	.	TRBV5-1	TRBJ1-2
CASSLGTGLGEKLFF	TGTGCCAGCAGCTTAGGTACAGGGCTAGGTGAAAAACTGTTTTTT	.	.	TRBV7-2	TRBJ1-4
CASSFDQPGQGARGSSGNTIYF	TGTGCCAGCAGTTTTGACCAACCGGGACAGGGGGCGCGGGGTTCTTCTGGAAACACCATATATTTT	TRBD1	.	TRBV28	TRBJ1-3
CASSSLFYLGQGLQETQYF	TGTGCCAGCAGCTCACTGTTTTACCTCGGACAGGGCCTACAAGAGACCCAGTACTTC	TRBD1	.	TRBV7-2	TRBJ2-5
CASSLSSYNSPLHF	TGTGCCAGCAGCCTAAGCTCCTATAATTCACCCCTCCACTTT	.	once	TRBV28	TRBJ1-6
CASSLRTRDTGELFF	TGTGCCAGCAGCCTCCGGACTAGGGATACCGGGGAGCTGTTTTTT	TRBD2	.	TRBV11-2	TRBJ2-2
CASSLYVRNSPLHF	TGTGCCAGCAGCTTATATGTCAGGAATTCACCCCTCCACTTT	.	.	TRBV7-2	TRBJ1-6
CASSLASGRAAETQYF	TGTGCCAGCAGCTTGGCTAGCGGGAGGGCCGCGGAGACCCAGTACTTC	TRBD2	.	TRBV5-4	TRBJ2-5
CASSLWGTVFF	TGTGCCAGCAGTTTATGGGGCACGGTGTTTTTT	.	.	TRBV28	TRBJ1-4
CASSTSPLNSPLHF	TGTGCCAGCAGCACTAGCCCCCTTAATTCACCCCTCCACTTT	.	.	TRBV28	TRBJ1-6
CASSALGQGAYNEQFF	TGTGCCAGCAGCGCACTAGGACAGGGGGCTTACAATGAGCAGTTCTTC	TRBD1	.	TRBV9	TRBJ2-1
CASSPDFSGANVLTF	TGTGCCAGCAGCCCCGACTTTTCTGGGGCCAACGTCCTGACTTTC	.	.	TRBV4-2	TRBJ2-6
CASSGQINYGYTF	TGTGCCAGCAGCGGGCAGATTAACTATGGCTACACCTTC	.	.	TRBV7-8	TRBJ1-2
CASSDPTGGAFYYGYTF	TGTGCCAGCAGTGACCCGACAGGGGGAGCCTTTTACTATGGCTACACCTTC	TRBD1	.	TRBV6-1	TRBJ1-2
CASSQDRDSNYGYTF	TGCGCCAGCAGCCAAGATCGGGACAGCAACTATGGCTACACCTTC	TRBD1	.	TRBV4-3	TRBJ1-2
CASSDYQETQYF	TGTGCCAGCAGTGACTACCAAGAGACCCAGTACTTC	.	.	TRBV2	TRBJ2-5
CASSGIQGMNTEAFF	TGTGCCAGCAGCGGAATACAGGGGATGAACACTGAAGCTTTCTTT	TRBD1	.	TRBV9	TRBJ1-1
CASSIGDRYEKLFF	TGTGCCAGTAGTATAGGGGACAGGTATGAAAAACTGTTTTTT	TRBD1	.	TRBV19	TRBJ1-4
CASSRKGQGAYEQYF	TGTGCCAGCTCAAGAAAGGGACAGGGGGCCTACGAGCAGTACTTC	TRBD1	few	TRBV27	TRBJ2-7
CASSWDSRYTDTQYF	TGTGCCAGCAGTTGGGACAGCCGATACACAGATACGCAGTATTTT	TRBD1	few	TRBV6-6	TRBJ2-3
CASTTRGSRSFF	TGTGCCAGCACCACAAGGGGGTCTAGGTCTTTCTTT	.	.	TRBV11-3	TRBJ1-1
CASSLAGPEDGYTF	TGCGCCAGCAGCTTGGCTGGGCCGGAGGATGGCTACACCTTC	.	.	TRBV5-1	TRBJ1-2
CASSSTFISGSADTQYF	TGTGCCAGCAGCTCTACCTTTATTAGCGGGAGTGCAGATACGCAGTATTTT	TRBD2	.	TRBV7-8	TRBJ2-3
CAIREGLDNEQFF	TGTGCCATCCGGGAGGGCCTAGACAATGAGCAGTTCTTC	TRBD2	few	TRBV10-3	TRBJ2-1
CASSKQGRNQPQHF	TGTGCCAGCAGCAAACAGGGGAGAAATCAGCCCCAGCATTTT	TRBD1	.	TRBV6-5	TRBJ1-5